This paragraph covers one T cell receptor (beta chain) sequence. The CDR3 covers 15 residues. Sequenced by immunoSEQ multiplex PCR; TCRdb stores in-frame clones only, minus some. The sample has 150,000 or so clones, 92% seen once; the top ten hold roughly 2.1%. The entry originates in a study of control samples from healthy donors and cancer patients. This chain links TRBV21-1 with TRBJ1-2. TRBV21-1 is classified as a pseudogene. This sequence originates from a woman in her forties or fifties in good health. Sequencing used blood. The CDR3 nucleotides are TGTGCCAGCAGCACACCCACGGGACGGCATTATGGCTACACCTTC. Translating gives CASSTPTGRHYGYTF.